The 8 T cell receptor beta chains given below trace back to one sample, sequenced in a study of shared clonotypes between healthy human individuals. Some clones are missing from TCRdb's copy, which holds only in-frame ones; the method was immunoSEQ multiplex PCR. The repertoire includes 500,000 or so clones, approximately 94% of them detected once, and about 0.06% sits in the top ten. Sequenced sample: naive CD4+ T cells sorted from blood. Subset described: CD45RA+ positively selected. The receptors here all came from a woman aged 30 to 39 in good health.

The chain has TRBV19 and TRBJ2-2, with D maybe TRBD2 (6 bases). The CDR3 totals 16 residues. Trimming took 6 bases from V and 6 from J, leaving 20 bases between them. From germline, CDR1 is LNHDA and CDR2 SQIVND (reference sequence). In DNA form, the CDR3 reads TGTGCCAGTAGCCGCTGGTCCGGGAGTAGCGCCGGGGAGCTGTTTTTT. Its translation is CASSRWSGSSAGELFF. Using reference TRBV19 and TRBJ2-2 for the parts outside the CDR3, the full variable domain is DGGITQSPKYLFRKEGQNVTLSCEQNLNHDAMYWYRQDPGQGLRLIYYSQIVNDFQKGDIAEGYSVSREKKESFPLTVTSAQKNPTAFYLCASSRWSGSSAGELFFGEGSRLTVL.

In this sample, this clone turned up once. V and J are TRBV7-9 and TRBJ2-5, with 11 bases lining up with TRBD1. Germline V gives CDR1 SEHNR, CDR2 FQNEAQ (reference sequence). The CDR3 sequence is 15 residues long. V was pared by 4 bases and J by 5 bases, with 6 bases of the junction left unmatched. CDR3 protein: CASSWDRGKSETQYF. Written as DNA, the CDR3 is TGTGCCAGCAGCTGGGACAGGGGGAAAAGTGAGACCCAGTACTTC.

This chain links TRBV11-2 with TRBJ2-7; 10 bases are a match to TRBD2. This CDR3 has 15 residues. J gave up 3 bases and V 5 bases, and 7 bases lay outside the gene matches. Germline CDR1 is SGHAT and CDR2 is FQNNGV. This CDR3 is CASSQGLATHYEQYF. As DNA, the CDR3 is TGTGCCAGCAGCCAGGGACTAGCGACTCACTACGAGCAGTACTTC.

V gene TRBV6-1 combines with J gene TRBJ2-2, with D perhaps TRBD2 (5 bases). The CDR3 consists of 14 residues. The V end lost 4 bases, the J end lost 2 bases, and 8 bases lay between the germline ends. CDR1 and CDR2 (germline): MNHNS, SASEGT. The CDR3 protein is CASSARGNTGELFF. CDR3 in DNA: TGTGCCAGCAGTGCCCGGGGTAACACCGGGGAGCTGTTTTTT.

V and J are TRBV11-2 and TRBJ2-7, with TRBD2 matching over 11 bases. This CDR3 comprises 15 residues. From germline, CDR1 is SGHAT and CDR2 FQNNGV. Unmatched junction bases numbered 4, after V lost 4 bases and J lost 2 bases. CDR3 region: CASSSGLAAPYEQYF. The CDR3 DNA sequence: TGTGCCAGCAGCTCGGGACTAGCGGCCCCCTACGAGCAGTACTTC.

CDR3 protein: CATSSPGTRLHEQYF. CDR3 coding DNA: TGTGCCACCAGCTCCCCTGGGACCCGTCTCCACGAGCAGTACTTC. This chain connects TRBV15 to TRBJ2-7; either TRBD1 or TRBD2 may fit D (5 bases each). V lost 5 bases, J lost 5 bases, and 19 bases lay in between. The CDR3 has 15 residues. Per germline, CDR1 LNHNV and CDR2 YYDKDF (reference sequence). Using reference TRBV15 and TRBJ2-7 for the parts outside the CDR3, the full variable domain is DAMVIQNPRYQVTQFGKPVTLSCSQTLNHNVMYWYQQKSSQAPKLLFHYYDKDFNNEADTPDNFQSRRPNTSFCFLDIRSPGLGDTAMYLCATSSPGTRLHEQYFGPGTRLTVT.

The V gene is TRBV4-1, the J gene TRBJ2-7; maybe TRBD1 (5 bases). The ends were cut back, 8 bases at V and 3 bases at J, with 20 bases in the middle. The CDR3 is 15 residues long. CDR1 and CDR2 from the germline V gene are MGHRA and YSYEKL. The CDR3 sequence: CASSQPGQGRYEQYF. The CDR3 DNA reads as TGCGCCAGCTCTCAACCTGGGCAGGGTCGCTACGAGCAGTACTTC.

V gene TRBV6-6 combines with J gene TRBJ2-7, with 7 bases matching TRBD1. Germline CDR1 and CDR2: MNHNY and SVGAGI (reference sequence). V trimming: 5 bases; J trimming: 3 bases; junction bases outside the gene matches: 4. CDR3 length equals 13 residues. The CDR3 region is CASSDRVSYEQYF. As DNA, the CDR3 is TGTGCCAGCAGTGACAGGGTTAGCTACGAGCAGTACTTC.